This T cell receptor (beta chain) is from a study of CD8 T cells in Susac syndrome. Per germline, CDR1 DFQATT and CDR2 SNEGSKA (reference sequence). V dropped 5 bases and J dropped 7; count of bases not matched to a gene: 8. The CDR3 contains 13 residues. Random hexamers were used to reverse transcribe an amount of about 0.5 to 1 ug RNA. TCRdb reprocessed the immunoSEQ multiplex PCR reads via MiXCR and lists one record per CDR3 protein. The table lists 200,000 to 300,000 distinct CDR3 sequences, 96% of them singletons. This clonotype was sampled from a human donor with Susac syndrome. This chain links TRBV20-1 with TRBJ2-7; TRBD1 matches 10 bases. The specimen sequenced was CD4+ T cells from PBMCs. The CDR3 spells CSAPGQGEWEQYF. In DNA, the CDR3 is TGCAGTGCTCCCGGACAGGGGGAATGGGAGCAGTACTTC.